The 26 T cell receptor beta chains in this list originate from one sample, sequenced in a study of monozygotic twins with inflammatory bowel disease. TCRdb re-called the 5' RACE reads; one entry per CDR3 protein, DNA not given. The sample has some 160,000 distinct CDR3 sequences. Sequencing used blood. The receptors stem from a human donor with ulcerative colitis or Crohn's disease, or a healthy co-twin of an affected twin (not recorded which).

This CDR3 reads CASNKLGGDTQYF. The genes are TRBV27 and TRBJ2-3; TCRdb's D call, TRBD2, is unchecked because there is no DNA. CDR3 length: 13 residues. The germline gives CDR1 MNHEY, CDR2 SMNVEV (reference sequence).

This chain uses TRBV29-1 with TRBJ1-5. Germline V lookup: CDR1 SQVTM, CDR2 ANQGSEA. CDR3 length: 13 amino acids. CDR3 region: CSVASGSNQPQHF.

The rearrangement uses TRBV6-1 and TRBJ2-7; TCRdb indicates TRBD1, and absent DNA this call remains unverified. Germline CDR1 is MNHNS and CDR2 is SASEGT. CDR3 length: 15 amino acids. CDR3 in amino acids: CASTSRQGASYEQYF.

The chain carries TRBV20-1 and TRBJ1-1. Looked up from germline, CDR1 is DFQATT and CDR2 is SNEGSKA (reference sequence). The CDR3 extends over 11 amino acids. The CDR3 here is CSARINTEAFF.

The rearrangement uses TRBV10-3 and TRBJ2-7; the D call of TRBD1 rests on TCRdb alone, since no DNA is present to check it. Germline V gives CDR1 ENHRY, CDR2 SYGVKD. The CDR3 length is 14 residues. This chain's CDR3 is CAISPGQGPYEQYF.

This CDR3 reads CASSLSYGESNQPQHF. The rearrangement joins TRBV27 to TRBJ1-5. The CDR3 has 16 amino acids. Germline V gene sequence: CDR1 MNHEY, CDR2 SMNVEV (reference sequence).

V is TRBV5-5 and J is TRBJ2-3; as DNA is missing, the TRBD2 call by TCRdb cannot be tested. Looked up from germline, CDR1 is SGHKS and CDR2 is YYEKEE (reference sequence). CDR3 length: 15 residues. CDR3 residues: CASSLAGGHPDTQYF. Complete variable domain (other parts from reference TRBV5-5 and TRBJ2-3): DAGVTQSPTHLIKTRGQQVTLRCSPISGHKSVSWYQQVLGQGPQFIFQYYEKEERGRGNFPDRFSARQFPNYSSELNVNALLLGDSALYLCASSLAGGHPDTQYFGPGTRLTVL.

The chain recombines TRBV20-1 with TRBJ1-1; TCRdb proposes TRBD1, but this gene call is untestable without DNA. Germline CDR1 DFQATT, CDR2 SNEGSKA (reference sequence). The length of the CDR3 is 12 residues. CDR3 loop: CSAPGTEDEAFF.

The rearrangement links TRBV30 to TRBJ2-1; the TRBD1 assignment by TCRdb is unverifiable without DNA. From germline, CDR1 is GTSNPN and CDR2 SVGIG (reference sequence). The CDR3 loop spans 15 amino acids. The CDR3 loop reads CAWSLGNPAYNEQFF.

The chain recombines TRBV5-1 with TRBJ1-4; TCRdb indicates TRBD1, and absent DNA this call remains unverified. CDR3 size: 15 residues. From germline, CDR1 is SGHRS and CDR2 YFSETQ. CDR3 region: CASSLVSGPNEKLFF.

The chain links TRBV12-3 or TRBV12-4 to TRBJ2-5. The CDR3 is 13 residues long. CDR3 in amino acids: CASSLFEQETQYF.

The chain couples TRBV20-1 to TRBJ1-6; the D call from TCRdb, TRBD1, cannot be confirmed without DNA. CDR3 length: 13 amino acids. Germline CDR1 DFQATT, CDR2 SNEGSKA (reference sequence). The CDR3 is CSARKGQDSPLHF.

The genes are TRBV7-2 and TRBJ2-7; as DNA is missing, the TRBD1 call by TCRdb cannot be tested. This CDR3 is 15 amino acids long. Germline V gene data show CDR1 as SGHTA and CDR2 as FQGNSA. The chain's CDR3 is CASSLGPGQNYEQYF.

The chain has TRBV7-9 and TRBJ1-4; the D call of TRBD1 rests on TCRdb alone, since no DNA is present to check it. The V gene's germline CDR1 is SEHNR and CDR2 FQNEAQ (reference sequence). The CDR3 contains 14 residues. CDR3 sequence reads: CASSRDRGNEKLFF. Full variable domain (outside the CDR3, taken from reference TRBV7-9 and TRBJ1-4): DTGVSQNPRHKITKRGQNVTFRCDPISEHNRLYWYRQTLGQGPEFLTYFQNEAQLEKSRLLSDRFSAERPKGSFSTLEIQRTEQGDSAMYLCASSRDRGNEKLFFGSGTQLSVL.

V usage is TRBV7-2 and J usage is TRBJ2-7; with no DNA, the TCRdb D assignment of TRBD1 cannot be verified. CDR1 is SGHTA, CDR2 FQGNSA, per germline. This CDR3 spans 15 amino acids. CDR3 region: CASSRAGGSSYEQYF.

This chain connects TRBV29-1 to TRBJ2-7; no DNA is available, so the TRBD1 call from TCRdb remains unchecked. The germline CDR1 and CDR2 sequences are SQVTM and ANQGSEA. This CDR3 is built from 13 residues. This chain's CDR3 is CSALGTGQYEQYF.

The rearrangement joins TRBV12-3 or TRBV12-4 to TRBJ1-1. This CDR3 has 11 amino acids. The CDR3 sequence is CASSLTLKAFF.

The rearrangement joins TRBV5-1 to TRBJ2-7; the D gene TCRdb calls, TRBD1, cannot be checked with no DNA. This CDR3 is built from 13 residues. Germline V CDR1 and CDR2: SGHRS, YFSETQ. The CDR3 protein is CASSSDGGEGQYF.

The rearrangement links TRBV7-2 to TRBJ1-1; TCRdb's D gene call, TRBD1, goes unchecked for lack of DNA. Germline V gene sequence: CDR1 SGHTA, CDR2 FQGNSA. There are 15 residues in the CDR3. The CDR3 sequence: CASSFQTGVNTEAFF.

CDR3 residues: CASSPGGGSANYGYTF. The rearrangement links TRBV11-2 to TRBJ1-2; absent DNA, TCRdb's TRBD1 call cannot be checked. The germline gives CDR1 SGHAT, CDR2 FQNNGV. CDR3 length: 16 amino acids. Variable domain in full (rest from reference TRBV11-2 and TRBJ1-2): EAGVAQSPRYKIIEKRQSVAFWCNPISGHATLYWYQQILGQGPKLLIQFQNNGVVDDSQLPKDRFSAERLKGVDSTLKIQPAKLEDSAVYLCASSPGGGSANYGYTFGSGTRLTVV.

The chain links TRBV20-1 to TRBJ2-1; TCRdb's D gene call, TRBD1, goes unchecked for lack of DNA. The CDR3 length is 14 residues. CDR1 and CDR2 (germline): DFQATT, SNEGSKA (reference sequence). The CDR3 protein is CSARRHDPGGEQFF.

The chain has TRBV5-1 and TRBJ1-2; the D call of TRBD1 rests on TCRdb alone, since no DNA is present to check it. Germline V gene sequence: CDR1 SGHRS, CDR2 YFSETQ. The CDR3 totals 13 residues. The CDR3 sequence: CASSSQGAPGYTF.

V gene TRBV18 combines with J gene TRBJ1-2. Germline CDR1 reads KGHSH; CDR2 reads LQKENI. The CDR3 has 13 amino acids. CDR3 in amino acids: CASSPPEGNGYTF. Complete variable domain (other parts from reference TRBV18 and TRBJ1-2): NAGVMQNPRHLVRRRGQEARLRCSPMKGHSHVYWYRQLPEEGLKFMVYLQKENIIDESGMPKERFSAEFPKEGPSILRIQQVVRGDSAAYFCASSPPEGNGYTFGSGTRLTVV.

This CDR3 is CASSVLQGIFQPQHF. V is TRBV6-1 and J is TRBJ1-5; the TRBD1 assignment by TCRdb is unverifiable without DNA. There are 15 residues in the CDR3. Germline loops: CDR1 MNHNS, CDR2 SASEGT.

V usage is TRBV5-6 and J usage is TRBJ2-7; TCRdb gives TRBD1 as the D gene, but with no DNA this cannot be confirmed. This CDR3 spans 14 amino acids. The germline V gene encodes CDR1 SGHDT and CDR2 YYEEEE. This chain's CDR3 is CASSLFPGTYEQYF.

The CDR3 loop is CASSLGVAPTDTQYF. The J gene is TRBJ2-3, the V gene TRBV5-5. Germline CDR1 reads SGHKS; CDR2 reads YYEKEE (reference sequence). The CDR3 is made up of 15 amino acids.